This TCR beta chain stems from a study of blood T cell repertoires in COVID-19. All enrollees were roughly 18 to 90 years old and from 24 US areas. Recovered participants had two consecutive negative NP/OP PCR tests, healthcare professional clearance, or symptom resolution. The V gene end was trimmed by 5 bases and the J gene end by 3 bases; junction bases not matched to a gene: 3. The CDR3 is made up of 15 amino acids. Looked up from germline, CDR1 is SGHRS and CDR2 is YFSETQ. Profiled with immunoSEQ multiplex PCR; TCRdb holds only in-frame clones, not every one. Counted here are 160,000 or so clones, 80% occurring once; the ten biggest clones make up about 6%.

The chain has TRBV5-1 and TRBJ2-2, with 11 bases that match TRBD1. This clonotype was obtained from a man aged 35 to 55 who had recovered from COVID-19. Sample: PBMCs or T cells enriched from blood (not recorded which). The CDR3 reads CASSGQGADTGELFF. The CDR3 DNA follows: TGCGCCAGCAGTGGACAGGGGGCTGACACCGGGGAGCTGTTTTTT.